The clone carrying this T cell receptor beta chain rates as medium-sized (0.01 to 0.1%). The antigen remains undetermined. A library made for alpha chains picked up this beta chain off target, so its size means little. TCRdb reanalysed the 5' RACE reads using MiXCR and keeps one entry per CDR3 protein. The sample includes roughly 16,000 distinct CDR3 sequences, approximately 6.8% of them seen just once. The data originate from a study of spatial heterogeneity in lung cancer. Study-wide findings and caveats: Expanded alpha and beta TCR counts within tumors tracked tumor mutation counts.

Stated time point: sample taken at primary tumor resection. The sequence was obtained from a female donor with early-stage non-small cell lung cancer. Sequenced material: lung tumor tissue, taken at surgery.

CDR3 sequence (DNA): TGTGCCAGCAGCTTAAACCAAGAGACCCAGTACTTC. As protein: CASSLNQETQYF. The chain combines TRBV7-3 with TRBJ2-5; the D is unclear. The CDR3 runs to 12 residues. Deletions cut 1 base from V and 0 bases from J, with 0 bases between. CDR1 is SGHTA and CDR2 is FQGTGA in the germline V gene.